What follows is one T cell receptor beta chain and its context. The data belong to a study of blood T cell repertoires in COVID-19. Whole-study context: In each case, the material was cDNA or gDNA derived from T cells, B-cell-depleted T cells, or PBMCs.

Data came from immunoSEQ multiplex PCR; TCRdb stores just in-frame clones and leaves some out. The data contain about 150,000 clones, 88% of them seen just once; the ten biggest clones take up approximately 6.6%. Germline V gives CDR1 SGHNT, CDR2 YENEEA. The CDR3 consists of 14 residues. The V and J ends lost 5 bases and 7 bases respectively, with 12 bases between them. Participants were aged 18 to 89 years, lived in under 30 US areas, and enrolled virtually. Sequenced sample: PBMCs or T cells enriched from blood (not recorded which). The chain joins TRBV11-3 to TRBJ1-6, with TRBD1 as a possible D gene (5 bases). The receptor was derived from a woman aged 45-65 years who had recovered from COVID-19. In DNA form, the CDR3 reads TGTGCCAGCAGCGCCTCATGGGGCAATTCACCCCTCCACTTT. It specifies CASSASWGNSPLHF.